This section outlines one T cell receptor beta chain sequence together with its context. The antigen remains undetermined. This sample stems from a study of a mutant IDH1 vaccine in newly diagnosed glioma. The time point is: week 35, safety follow-up. Every single dose of the vaccine, 300 ug of mutant IDH1 20-mer peptide, came with topical imiquimod. The data were produced by immunoSEQ multiplex PCR, yet TCRdb's version contains in-frame clones alone and is incomplete. The sample records some 44,000 clones, around 83% being singletons. The sequenced sample was PBMCs, obtained from a glioma patient whose treatment included an IDH1 peptide vaccine. The sequence derives from a woman aged 45 to 65 with glioma.

This CDR3 reads CASKDVATRPLHEQYF. The CDR3, as DNA: TGTGCCAGCAAAGACGTAGCGACCCGACCCCTCCACGAGCAGTACTTC. J is TRBJ2-7 and V is TRBV27; D perhaps matches TRBD2 (5 bases). This CDR3 is 16 amino acids long. The germline V gene encodes CDR1 MNHEY and CDR2 SMNVEV (reference sequence). V shed 7 bases and J shed 5 bases, with 24 bases lying between them.